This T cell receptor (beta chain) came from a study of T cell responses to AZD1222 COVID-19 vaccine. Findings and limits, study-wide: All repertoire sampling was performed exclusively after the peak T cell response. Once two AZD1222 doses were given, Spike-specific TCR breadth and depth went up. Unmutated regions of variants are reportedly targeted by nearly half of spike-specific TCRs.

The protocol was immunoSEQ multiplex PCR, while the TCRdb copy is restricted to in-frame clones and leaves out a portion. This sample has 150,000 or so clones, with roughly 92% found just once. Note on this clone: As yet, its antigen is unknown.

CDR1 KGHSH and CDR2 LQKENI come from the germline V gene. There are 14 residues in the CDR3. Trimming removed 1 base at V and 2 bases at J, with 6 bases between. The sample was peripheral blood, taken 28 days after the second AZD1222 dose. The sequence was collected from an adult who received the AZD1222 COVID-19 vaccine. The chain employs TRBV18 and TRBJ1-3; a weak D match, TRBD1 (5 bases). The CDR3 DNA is TGTGCCAGCTCACCACAAGGGGCTGGAAACACCATATATTTT. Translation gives CASSPQGAGNTIYF. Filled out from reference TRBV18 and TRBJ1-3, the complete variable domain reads NAGVMQNPRHLVRRRGQEARLRCSPMKGHSHVYWYRQLPEEGLKFMVYLQKENIIDESGMPKERFSAEFPKEGPSILRIQQVVRGDSAAYFCASSPQGAGNTIYFGEGSWLTVV.